This T cell receptor beta chain was found in a study of blood T cell repertoires in COVID-19. Study-level information: COVID-19 samples collected from the United States, Italy and Spain covered acute and convalescent phases.

The repertoire was sequenced with immunoSEQ multiplex PCR; TCRdb's copy has only in-frame clones and lacks some. The repertoire holds 15,000 to 20,000 clones, with around 80% as singletons. The sequence was obtained from a man aged 60 to 69 with acute or convalescent COVID-19. The sequenced sample was peripheral blood.

In nucleotides, the CDR3 is TGTGCCCGGGCCCAGGGGACAGGATACGAGCAGTACTTC. Translated, it gives CARAQGTGYEQYF. The genes are TRBV30 and TRBJ2-7; 8 bases line up with TRBD1. Germline V gene data show CDR1 as GTSNPN and CDR2 as SVGIG (reference sequence). This CDR3 contains 13 residues. J gave up 4 bases and V 8 bases, and 10 bases lay outside the gene matches.